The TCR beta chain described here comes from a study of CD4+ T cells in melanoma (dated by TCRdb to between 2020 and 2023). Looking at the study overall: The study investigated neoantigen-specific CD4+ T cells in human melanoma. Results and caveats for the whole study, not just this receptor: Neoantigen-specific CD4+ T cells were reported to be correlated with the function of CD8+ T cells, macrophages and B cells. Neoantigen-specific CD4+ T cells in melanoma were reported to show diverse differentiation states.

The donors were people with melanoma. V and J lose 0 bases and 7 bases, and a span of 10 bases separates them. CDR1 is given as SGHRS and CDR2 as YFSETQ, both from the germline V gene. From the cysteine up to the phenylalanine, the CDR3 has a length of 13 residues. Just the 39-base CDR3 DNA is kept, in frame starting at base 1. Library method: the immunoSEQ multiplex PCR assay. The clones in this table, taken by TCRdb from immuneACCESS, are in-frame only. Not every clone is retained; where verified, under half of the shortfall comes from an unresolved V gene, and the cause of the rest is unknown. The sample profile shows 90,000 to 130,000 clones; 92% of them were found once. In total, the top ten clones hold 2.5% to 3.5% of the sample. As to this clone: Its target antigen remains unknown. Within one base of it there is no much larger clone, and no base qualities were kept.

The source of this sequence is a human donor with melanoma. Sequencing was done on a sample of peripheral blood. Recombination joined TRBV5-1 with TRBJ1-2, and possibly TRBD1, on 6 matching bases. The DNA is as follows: TGCGCCAGCAGCTTGGACAGGGTAGTTGGCTACACCTTC. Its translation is CASSLDRVVGYTF.